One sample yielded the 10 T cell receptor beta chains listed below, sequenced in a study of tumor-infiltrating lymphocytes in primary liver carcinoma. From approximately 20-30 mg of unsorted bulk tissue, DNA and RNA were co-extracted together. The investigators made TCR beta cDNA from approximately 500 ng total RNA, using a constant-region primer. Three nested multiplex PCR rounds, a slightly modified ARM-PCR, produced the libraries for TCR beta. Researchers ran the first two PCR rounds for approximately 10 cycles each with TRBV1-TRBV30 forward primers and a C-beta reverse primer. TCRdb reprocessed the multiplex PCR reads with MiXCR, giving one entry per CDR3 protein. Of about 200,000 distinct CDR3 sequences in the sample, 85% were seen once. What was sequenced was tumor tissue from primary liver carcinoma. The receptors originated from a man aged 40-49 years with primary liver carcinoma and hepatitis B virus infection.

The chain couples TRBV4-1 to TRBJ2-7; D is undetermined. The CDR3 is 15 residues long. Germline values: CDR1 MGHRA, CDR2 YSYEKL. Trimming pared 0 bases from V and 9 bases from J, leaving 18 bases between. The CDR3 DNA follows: TGCGCCAGCAGCCAAGATAAGGCACTAACCGTGGCGCAGTACTTC. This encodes CASSQDKALTVAQYF.

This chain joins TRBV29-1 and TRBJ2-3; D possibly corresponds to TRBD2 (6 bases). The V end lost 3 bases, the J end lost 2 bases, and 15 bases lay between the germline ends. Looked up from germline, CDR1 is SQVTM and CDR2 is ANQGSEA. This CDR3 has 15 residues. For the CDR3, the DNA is TGCAGCGTTGATGGCGGGGCCAGTATCACAGATACGCAGTATTTT. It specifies CSVDGGASITDTQYF.

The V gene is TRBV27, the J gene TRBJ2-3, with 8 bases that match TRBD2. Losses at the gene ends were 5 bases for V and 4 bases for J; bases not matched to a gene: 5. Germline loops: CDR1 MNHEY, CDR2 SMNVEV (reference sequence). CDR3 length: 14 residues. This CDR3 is CASSLGRGPDTQYF. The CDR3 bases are TGTGCCAGCAGTCTCGGGAGGGGTCCAGATACGCAGTATTTT.

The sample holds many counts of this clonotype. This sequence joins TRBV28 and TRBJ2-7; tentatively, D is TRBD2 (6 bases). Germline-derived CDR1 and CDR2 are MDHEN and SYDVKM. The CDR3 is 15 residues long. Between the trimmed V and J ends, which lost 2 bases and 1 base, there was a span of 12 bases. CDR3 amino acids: CASSLIGSGSYEQYF. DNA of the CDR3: TGTGCCAGCAGTTTAATCGGTAGCGGTTCCTACGAGCAGTACTTC.

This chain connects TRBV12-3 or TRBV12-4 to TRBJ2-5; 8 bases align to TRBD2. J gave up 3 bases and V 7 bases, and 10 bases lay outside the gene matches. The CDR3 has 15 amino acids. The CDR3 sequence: CASNLSGSAEETQYF. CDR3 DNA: TGTGCCAGCAACTTAAGCGGGAGCGCGGAAGAGACCCAGTACTTC.

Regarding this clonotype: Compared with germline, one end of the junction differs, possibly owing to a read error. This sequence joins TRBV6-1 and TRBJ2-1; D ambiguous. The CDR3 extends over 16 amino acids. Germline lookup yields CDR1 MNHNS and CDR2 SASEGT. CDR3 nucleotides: TGTGCCAGTAGTGGAGCCCCCCTGGCGAGAGTCGATGAGCACTTCTTC. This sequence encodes CASSGAPLARVDEHFF.

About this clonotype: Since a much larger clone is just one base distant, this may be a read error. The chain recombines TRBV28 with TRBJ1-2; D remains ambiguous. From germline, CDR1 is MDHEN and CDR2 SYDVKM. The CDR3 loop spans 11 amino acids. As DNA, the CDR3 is TGTCCCAGCAGCACTACTCCGGGCTACACCTTC. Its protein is CPSSTTPGYTF.

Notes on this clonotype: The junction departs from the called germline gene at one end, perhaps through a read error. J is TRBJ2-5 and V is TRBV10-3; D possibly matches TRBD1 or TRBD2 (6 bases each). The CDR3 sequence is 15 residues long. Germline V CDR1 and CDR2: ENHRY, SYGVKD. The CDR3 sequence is CTISDRERGMETQYF. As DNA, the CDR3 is TGTACCATCAGTGACCGGGAGAGGGGGATGGAGACCCAGTACTTC.

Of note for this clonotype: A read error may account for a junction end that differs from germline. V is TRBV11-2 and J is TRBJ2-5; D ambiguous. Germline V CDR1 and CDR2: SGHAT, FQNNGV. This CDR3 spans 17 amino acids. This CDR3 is CTSSLGIAFRLQETQYF. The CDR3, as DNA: TGTACCAGCAGCTTAGGGATCGCTTTCCGACTCCAAGAGACCCAGTACTTC.

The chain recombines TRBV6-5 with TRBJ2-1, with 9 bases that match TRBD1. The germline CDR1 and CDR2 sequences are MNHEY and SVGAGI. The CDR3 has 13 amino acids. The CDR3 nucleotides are TGTGCTAACAGTCAACGACAGGGGGGTGAGCAGTTCTTC. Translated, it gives CANSQRQGGEQFF.